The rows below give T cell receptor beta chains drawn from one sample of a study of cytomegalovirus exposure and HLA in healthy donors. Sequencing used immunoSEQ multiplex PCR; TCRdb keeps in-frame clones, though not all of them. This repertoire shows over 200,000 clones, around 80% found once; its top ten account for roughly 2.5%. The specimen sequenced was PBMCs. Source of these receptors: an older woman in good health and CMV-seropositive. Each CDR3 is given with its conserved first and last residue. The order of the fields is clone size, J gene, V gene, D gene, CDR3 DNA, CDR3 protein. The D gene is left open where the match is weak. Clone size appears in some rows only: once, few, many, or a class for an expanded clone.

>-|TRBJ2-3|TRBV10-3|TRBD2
TGTGCCATCAGGGGCGGACTAGCGGGAGGAACAGATACGCAGTATTTT
CAIRGGLAGGTDTQYF
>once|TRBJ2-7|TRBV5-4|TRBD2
TGTGCCAGCAGCGCCGACTTAGCGGGAGGCTACGAGCAGTACTTC
CASSADLAGGYEQYF
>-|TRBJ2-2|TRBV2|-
TGTGCCAGCAGTGAAAGGGACTCCACCGGGGAGCTGTTTTTT
CASSERDSTGELFF
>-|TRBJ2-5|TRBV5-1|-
TGCGCCAGCAGCTTGACATCGGGAGAGGGGTGGGAGACCCAGTACTTC
CASSLTSGEGWETQYF
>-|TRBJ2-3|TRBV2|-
TGTGCCAGCACCGGCCAGGGGACAGATACGCAGTATTTT
CASTGQGTDTQYF
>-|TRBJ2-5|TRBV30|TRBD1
TGTGCCTGGAGTCGGGACAGCCAAGAGACCCAGTACTTC
CAWSRDSQETQYF
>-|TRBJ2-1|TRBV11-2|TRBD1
TGTGCCAGCAGCTGGACAGGGGAGGAGGGGAATGAGCAGTTCTTC
CASSWTGEEGNEQFF
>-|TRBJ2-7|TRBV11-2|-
TGTGCCAGCAGCTTAGATCCGGGGAGCACGCGCGAGCAGTACTTC
CASSLDPGSTREQYF
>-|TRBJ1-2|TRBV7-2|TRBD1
TGTGCCAGCAGCCCGGGACAGGTCTATGGCTACACCTTC
CASSPGQVYGYTF
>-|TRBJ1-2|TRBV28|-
TGTGCCAGCAGTTCTGCGGGCTATGGCTACACCTTC
CASSSAGYGYTF
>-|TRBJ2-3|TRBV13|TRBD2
TGTGCCAGCAGCTTAGTAGCTAGCGGGGACACAGATACGCAGTATTTT
CASSLVASGDTDTQYF
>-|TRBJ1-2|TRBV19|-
TGTGCCAGTAGTATAGTGAGGGTTGATGCTGGCTACACCTTC
CASSIVRVDAGYTF
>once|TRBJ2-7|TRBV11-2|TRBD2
TGTGCCAGCAGCTTAGGACTAGCTATCTACGAGCAGTACTTC
CASSLGLAIYEQYF
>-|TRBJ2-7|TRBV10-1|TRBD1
TGCGCCAGCAGCAGAGGGGGCTCCTCCTACGAGCAGTACTTC
CASSRGGSSYEQYF
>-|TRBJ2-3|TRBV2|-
TGTGCCAGCAGTGGAATGAGTTCTACAGATACGCAGTATTTT
CASSGMSSTDTQYF
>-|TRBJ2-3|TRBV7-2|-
TGTGCCAGCAGCCTCACCGGGACACCTAGCACAGATACGCAGTATTTT
CASSLTGTPSTDTQYF
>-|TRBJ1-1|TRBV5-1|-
TGCGCCAGCAGCGAAGAAGGGGTGGGCACTGAAGCTTTCTTT
CASSEEGVGTEAFF
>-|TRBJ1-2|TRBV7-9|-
TGTGCCAGCAGCTTAGTACCTATCAGGGCTGATGGCTACACCTTC
CASSLVPIRADGYTF
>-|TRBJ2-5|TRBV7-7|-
TGTGCCAGCAGCTTAGCTAGCGGCCAAGAGACCCAGTACTTC
CASSLASGQETQYF
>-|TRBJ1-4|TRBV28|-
TGTGCCACCATGGGGGGGTTAGGAGAAAAACTGTTTTTT
CATMGGLGEKLFF
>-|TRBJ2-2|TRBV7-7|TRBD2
TGTGCCAGCAGCTCCGTAGCGGGAGCCTCGAACACCGGGGAGCTGTTTTTT
CASSSVAGASNTGELFF
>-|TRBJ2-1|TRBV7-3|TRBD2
TGTGCCAGCAGTGAAGCGGGGAGCCTCTACAATGAGCAGTTCTTC
CASSEAGSLYNEQFF
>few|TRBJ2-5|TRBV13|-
TGTGCCAGCAGCCGGATGACAGGCCGGGAAGAGACCCAGTACTTC
CASSRMTGREETQYF
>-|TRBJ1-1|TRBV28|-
TGTGCCAGCAGTCGCTGGGACATGAGCGATTTTACTGAAGCTTTCTTT
CASSRWDMSDFTEAFF
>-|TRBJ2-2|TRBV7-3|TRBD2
TGTGCCAGCAGCTTAAGGGGACTAGCGGGCTCCGGGGAGCTGTTTTTT
CASSLRGLAGSGELFF
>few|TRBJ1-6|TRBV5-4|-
TGTGCCAGCAGCTACTACAGGGACTCACCCCTCCACTTT
CASSYYRDSPLHF